Presented here are 23 T cell receptor beta chains from one specimen sequenced in a study of OX40 agonist ivuxolimab in advanced cancers. Measured with immunoSEQ multiplex PCR; TCRdb has only the in-frame clones, and not every one. The data show 50,000 or so clones, more than 70% seen once. The specimen comprised CD4+ or CD8+ T cells sorted from blood, sampled in a trial of the OX40 agonist ivuxolimab. These receptors all stem from an adult with an advanced solid tumor such as melanoma, head and neck, liver or kidney cancer.

V and J are TRBV21-1 and TRBJ2-7; the table gives TRBD1 as D, unverified against the DNA. TRBV21-1 has pseudogene status. The CDR3 has 16 amino acids. The CDR3 DNA is TGTGCCAGCAGCAAAGCCGGACAGGGGTTTGTCTACGAGCAGTACTTC. Translation: CASSKAGQGFVYEQYF.

For the CDR3, the DNA is TGTGCCAGCAGCCTGGAAGGGGGAAGACGAGAGCTGGAGCCCCAGCATTTT. This translates into CASSLEGGRRELEPQHF. This rearrangement joins TRBV5-6 to TRBJ1-5; D might be TRBD1 (6 bases). Trimming pared 4 bases from V and 8 bases from J, leaving 25 bases between. Germline CDR1 reads SGHDT; CDR2 reads YYEEEE. The CDR3 runs to 17 residues.

This sequence joins TRBV27 and TRBJ2-1; D could derive from TRBD1 or TRBD2 (6 bases each). Between the trimmed V and J ends, which lost 6 bases and 6 bases, there was a span of 21 bases. This CDR3 contains 16 residues. In germline, CDR1 is MNHEY, CDR2 SMNVEV (reference sequence). As DNA, the CDR3 is TGTGCCAGCAGCCAAATCGGGGGCCCCGTGGGCAATGAGCAGTTCTTC. Residues: CASSQIGGPVGNEQFF.

The rearrangement uses TRBV19 and TRBJ2-3; D uncertain. The CDR3 is made up of 14 amino acids. The germline gives CDR1 LNHDA, CDR2 SQIVND (reference sequence). The V and J ends lost 4 bases and 2 bases respectively, with 10 bases between them. This chain's CDR3 is CASSTGYTTDTQYF. The CDR3 nucleotides are TGTGCCAGTAGTACCGGATACACCACAGATACGCAGTATTTT.

The CDR3 nucleotides are TGTGCCTCGTCCACAGGGGGGTACGAGCAGTACTTC. Translated, it gives CASSTGGYEQYF. The chain couples TRBV30 to TRBJ2-7, with 8 bases identical to TRBD1. Trimming took 7 bases from V and 4 from J; bases not matched to a gene: 6. The CDR3 is 12 residues long. Germline V CDR1 and CDR2: GTSNPN, SVGIG (reference sequence).

This clone occurred a few times. This chain links TRBV7-4 with TRBJ2-7; TRBD2 matches 11 bases. Trimming took 1 base from V and 2 from J; bases not matched to a gene: 1. Germline-derived CDR1 and CDR2 are SGHVT and SQSDAQ. The CDR3 is 15 amino acids. CDR3 nucleotide sequence: TGTGCCAGCAGCTTAGTAGCGGGGGGGCCCTACGAGCAGTACTTC. It codes for CASSLVAGGPYEQYF.

Only one count was recorded for this clone. The rearrangement uses TRBV23-1 and TRBJ1-4; D is undetermined. TRBV23-1 qualifies as an ORF whose function is uncertain. Trimming removed 3 bases from V and 0 bases from J, with 14 bases in between. This CDR3 has 17 amino acids. DNA for the CDR3: TGCGCCAGCAGTCATTATCCCGGGATTACAACTAATGAAAAACTGTTTTTT. Its protein is CASSHYPGITTNEKLFF.

The CDR3 coding sequence is TGCAGCGTTGAGGGACAGCCCAATCAGCCCCAGCATTTT. It yields the protein CSVEGQPNQPQHF. The chain employs TRBV29-1 and TRBJ1-5; 7 bases line up with TRBD1. The CDR3 totals 13 residues. V gave up 3 bases and J gave up 3 bases; unmatched junction bases: 2. CDR1 and CDR2 (germline): SQVTM, ANQGSEA.

The gene calls are TRBV28 and TRBJ1-1, with no clear D. The V end lost 4 bases, the J end lost 5 bases, and 8 bases lay between the germline ends. Germline assignment: CDR1 MDHEN and CDR2 SYDVKM. CDR3 length: 12 amino acids. The CDR3 loop is CASSWGWTEAFF. Written as DNA, the CDR3 is TGTGCCAGCAGTTGGGGATGGACTGAAGCTTTCTTT.

By sample share, this clone is medium-sized. The chain combines TRBV4-2 with TRBJ2-7, with 12 bases that match TRBD2. Looked up from germline, CDR1 is LGHNA and CDR2 is YNFKEQ. With 8 bases clipped from V and 6 bases from J, the junction kept 8 bases outside the gene matches. There are 14 residues in the CDR3. DNA for the CDR3: TGTGCCAGCCCTGGACTAGCGGGATCCCCCGAGCAGTACTTC. Encoded protein: CASPGLAGSPEQYF.

This clone was seen a handful of times. In DNA form, the CDR3 reads TGTGCCTGTAGGACGAGGATGGGAACGCAGTATTTT. It translates to CACRTRMGTQYF. The chain combines TRBV30 with TRBJ2-3, with D hard to call. CDR1 is GTSNPN, CDR2 SVGIG, per germline (reference sequence). V was trimmed by 6 bases and J by 9 bases, leaving 16 bases between them. This CDR3 is 12 amino acids long.

With respect to this clone: This sample includes further DNA sequences coding for the same CDR3. The V gene is TRBV7-6, the J gene TRBJ2-5, with D perhaps matching TRBD2 (6 bases). Germline CDR1 SGHVS, CDR2 FNYEAQ. The CDR3 loop spans 15 amino acids. Deletions cut 3 bases from V and 2 bases from J, with 13 bases between. CDR3 DNA: TGTGCCAGCAGCTTGAGTGGAGGGAGGCAAGAGACCCAGTACTTC. It translates to CASSLSGGRQETQYF.

This clone was detected only once. V usage is TRBV19 and J usage is TRBJ1-1; D unclear. V was trimmed by 3 bases and J by 11 bases, leaving 19 bases between them. This CDR3 region has 14 residues. Germline CDR1 and CDR2: LNHDA and SQIVND (reference sequence). For the CDR3, the DNA is TGTGCCAGTAGTATCTACCATCGAAGGGAACCGGCTTTCTTT. Translating gives CASSIYHRREPAFF. The entire variable domain, with the rest obtained from reference TRBV19 and TRBJ1-1, is as follows: DGGITQSPKYLFRKEGQNVTLSCEQNLNHDAMYWYRQDPGQGLRLIYYSQIVNDFQKGDIAEGYSVSREKKESFPLTVTSAQKNPTAFYLCASSIYHRREPAFFGQGTRLTVV.

DNA for the CDR3: TGTGCCAGCAGCCAGACCGGAGGGAGCACCGGGGAGCTGTTTTTT. Its translation: CASSQTGGSTGELFF. The J gene is TRBJ2-2, the V gene TRBV11-2, with a weak D call TRBD2 (6 bases). Germline V lookup: CDR1 SGHAT, CDR2 FQNNGV. Deletions cut 5 bases from V and 4 bases from J, with 14 bases between. CDR3 length: 15 amino acids.

A single count supports this clone. The gene calls are TRBV18 and TRBJ1-3, with D unclear. The DNA end is more similar to TRBJ2-2, so the J call may be wrong. Germline V CDR1 and CDR2: KGHSH, LQKENI. This CDR3 is built from 14 residues. DNA for the CDR3: TGTGCCAGCTCACCACTGAGTATGGGCGGGGAGCTGTTTTTT. It is translated as CASSPLSMGGELFF.

V gene TRBV6-5 combines with J gene TRBJ2-2; the D is unclear. V was pared by 5 bases and J by 2 bases, with 12 bases between. The CDR3 extends over 15 amino acids. Germline loops: CDR1 MNHEY, CDR2 SVGAGI. The DNA of the CDR3 is TGTGCCAGCAGTGCGACAAGGGCAAACACCGGGGAGCTGTTTTTT. Translation: CASSATRANTGELFF.

This sequence joins TRBV10-2 and TRBJ1-6, with D possibly matching TRBD1 (6 bases). Trimming removed 6 bases from V and 7 bases from J, with 7 bases in between. The CDR3 covers 12 residues. The germline V gene has CDR1 WSHSY and CDR2 SAAADI. The CDR3 loop reads CASRGQNSPLHF. The CDR3 DNA reads TGCGCCAGCAGAGGACAGAATTCACCCCTCCACTTT.

The J gene is TRBJ2-5, the V gene TRBV19, with TRBD1 identical over 8 bases. The CDR3 length is 14 residues. CDR1 is LNHDA, CDR2 SQIVND, per germline (reference sequence). Unmatched junction bases numbered 9, after V lost 8 bases and J lost 4 bases. CDR3 residues: CASGQRGTGETQYF. The CDR3 bases are TGTGCCAGTGGCCAGAGGGGGACAGGAGAGACCCAGTACTTC.

This rearrangement joins TRBV6-5 to TRBJ1-6; no reliable D call. This CDR3 contains 13 residues. The V gene lost 2 bases and the J gene lost 10 bases, with 9 bases spanning the gap. Germline assignment: CDR1 MNHEY and CDR2 SVGAGI. Here the CDR3 DNA reads TGTGCCAGCAGTTACAAAAGGGCCTCACCCCTCCACTTT. Amino acids: CASSYKRASPLHF.

This clone appeared a few times. The V gene is TRBV28, the J gene TRBJ1-6; the D is unclear. CDR1 MDHEN and CDR2 SYDVKM come from the germline V gene. The ends were cut back, 6 bases at V and 6 bases at J, with 15 bases in the middle. The length of the CDR3 is 15 residues. The CDR3 reads CASRVARVSNSPLHF. The DNA of the CDR3 is TGTGCCAGCAGGGTGGCCAGAGTGTCTAATTCACCCCTCCACTTT.

This clone appeared once. This chain uses TRBV6-5 with TRBJ2-2; D gene unclear. Germline V lookup: CDR1 MNHEY, CDR2 SVGAGI. This CDR3 comprises 12 residues. V was clipped by 5 bases and J by 11 bases, with 12 bases between them. The CDR3 protein is CASSRTTRELFF. Written as DNA, the CDR3 is TGTGCCAGCAGTAGGACGACCCGCGAGCTGTTTTTT.

This clone has more than one count but fewer than ten. The chain joins TRBV10-3 to TRBJ1-5; D remains unclear. The CDR3 has 12 amino acids. Deletions cut 4 bases from V and 10 bases from J, with 11 bases between. Per germline, CDR1 ENHRY and CDR2 SYGVKD. The CDR3 DNA reads TGTGCCATCAGTGGCCTCGATGGACCCCAGCATTTT. Protein sequence: CAISGLDGPQHF.

CDR3: CASSRGPGTDTQYF. The CDR3 DNA is TGTGCCAGCAGCCGGGGGCCGGGCACAGATACGCAGTATTTT. J is TRBJ2-3 and V is TRBV7-2, with D tentatively TRBD1 or TRBD2 (6 bases each). V was pared by 5 bases and J by 1 base, with 10 bases between. This CDR3 comprises 14 residues. Germline CDR1 SGHTA, CDR2 FQGNSA. The whole variable domain, remainder taken from reference TRBV7-2 and TRBJ2-3, is GAGVSQSPSNKVTEKGKDVELRCDPISGHTALYWYRQSLGQGLEFLIYFQGNSAPDKSGLPSDRFSAERTGGSVSTLTIQRTQQEDSAVYLCASSRGPGTDTQYFGPGTRLTVL.